The rows below give T cell receptor beta chains drawn from one sample of a study of regulatory T cells in long-lasting Graves disease. TCRdb reprocessed the multiplex PCR reads with MiXCR, giving one entry per CDR3 protein. The sample has 400,000 or so distinct CDR3 sequences; 23% are singletons. The sequenced sample was peripheral blood mononuclear cells (PBMCs), obtained when the disease was refractory, from a patient treated with antithyroid drugs. These receptors all stem from a female donor with Graves disease. Each CDR3 is given without its conserved first and last residue. A D gene is named only where the DNA matches it firmly. Clone size is shown for a subset of rows, as once, few, many or a class of expanded clone.

NA | TRBJ2-5 | TRBV9 | NA | ASGGGPQETQY
NA | TRBJ2-5 | TRBV20-1 | few | SAMGAQETQY
TRBD1 | TRBJ2-5 | TRBV2 | many | ASSKIVGGQQETQY
TRBD2 | TRBJ2-3 | TRBV30 | NA | AWTSGRALDTDTQY
NA | TRBJ1-1 | TRBV5-1 | many | ASSLIGSRQNTEAF
NA | TRBJ1-5 | TRBV29-1 | NA | SVVDSANQPQH
NA | TRBJ2-3 | TRBV4-1 | few | ASSPSTWGSTDTQY
NA | TRBJ1-2 | TRBV7-2 | many | ASSFAGRDGYT
NA | TRBJ2-2 | TRBV20-1 | NA | SARENGRRNTGELF
TRBD2 | TRBJ2-2 | TRBV13 | many | ASNIAGTGELF
NA | TRBJ1-3 | TRBV7-2 | NA | ASSPRGARLGNTIY
NA | TRBJ1-2 | TRBV27 | many | ASSFLGGYGYT
NA | TRBJ2-5 | TRBV2 | NA | ASSEGLAIETQY
TRBD2 | TRBJ2-7 | TRBV7-9 | few | ASSFRPSGRASNYEQY
TRBD2 | TRBJ2-7 | TRBV20-1 | NA | SAGGGGRGYEQY
TRBD2 | TRBJ2-7 | TRBV30 | many | AWRASGSYEQY
NA | TRBJ1-5 | TRBV7-2 | many | ASSLWVNQPQH
TRBD2 | TRBJ2-3 | TRBV18 | NA | ASSPRGTSGSTDTQY
NA | TRBJ2-7 | TRBV29-1 | few | SVGRGPTYEQY
TRBD1 | TRBJ1-1 | TRBV19 | few | ASSRQGRLNTEAF
TRBD2 | TRBJ2-3 | TRBV12-3/TRBV12-4 | NA | ASTPRSSGGDYTDTQY
NA | TRBJ2-7 | TRBV7-9 | few | ASYGEKRGAASYEQY
TRBD2 | TRBJ2-1 | TRBV20-1 | NA | SASGDGLAGGGYNEQF
TRBD2 | TRBJ2-7 | TRBV19 | NA | ASSMAGTSGYEQY
NA | TRBJ1-1 | TRBV18 | many | ASSQAQVNTEAF